This is a list of T cell receptor beta chains from one sample in a study of blood T cell repertoires in COVID-19. Clones were sequenced by immunoSEQ multiplex PCR, and TCRdb holds only the in-frame ones, with some missing. The sample contains 100,000 or so clones, roughly 84% of which appear only once. Source material: peripheral blood. These receptors all stem from a man between 65 and 80 years old with active or convalescent COVID-19. The CDR3 runs from the conserved cysteine through the conserved F or W. The order of the fields is V gene, D gene, J gene, clone size, CDR3 protein, CDR3 DNA. The D gene is left open where the match is weak. Expanded clones get a size class; other rows say once, few or many, or leave the size out.

>TRBV7-9|TRBD1|TRBJ1-6|.
CASSLTGGNNSPLHF
TGTGCCAGCAGCTTAACAGGGGGGAATAATTCACCCCTCCACTTT
>TRBV6-5|TRBD2|TRBJ2-7|.
CASRVAGGLSYEQYF
TGTGCCAGCAGAGTAGCGGGGGGCTTATCCTACGAGCAGTACTTC
>TRBV7-9|.|TRBJ1-2|few
CASSQVVWGYTF
TGTGCCAGCAGCCAGGTAGTCTGGGGCTACACCTTC
>TRBV5-4|.|TRBJ1-1|.
CASSLATGMNTEAFF
TGTGCCAGCAGCTTGGCCACAGGGATGAACACTGAAGCTTTCTTT
>TRBV7-2|TRBD1|TRBJ2-3|.
CASSLPSGGADTQYF
TGTGCCAGCAGCTTACCATCAGGGGGCGCAGATACGCAGTATTTT
>TRBV12-3/TRBV12-4|.|TRBJ1-2|.
CASSGQRGYTF
TGTGCCAGCAGTGGTCAGAGGGGCTACACCTTC
>TRBV30|TRBD1|TRBJ1-1|.
CASSGTGIEAFF
TGTGCCTCATCCGGGACAGGGATCGAAGCTTTCTTT
>TRBV7-2|TRBD1|TRBJ2-3|.
CASSPGTGADTQYF
TGTGCCAGCAGCCCAGGGACAGGGGCAGATACGCAGTATTTT
>TRBV6-5|.|TRBJ1-6|few
CASSPRGGMQSPLHF
TGTGCCAGCAGTCCCCGGGGAGGGATGCAATCACCCCTCCACTTT
>TRBV19|.|TRBJ1-5|.
CASTYTATNQPQHF
TGTGCCAGCACGTACACAGCCACCAATCAGCCCCAGCATTTT
>TRBV6-5|TRBD1|TRBJ1-4|few
CASRSDRGEKLFF
TGTGCCAGCAGGTCGGACAGGGGCGAAAAACTGTTTTTT
>TRBV2|TRBD2|TRBJ2-5|.
CATKKGERGIGETQYF
TGTGCCACCAAGAAAGGCGAGCGGGGGATCGGAGAGACCCAGTACTTC
>TRBV5-4|.|TRBJ1-2|.
CASSWDTYGYTF
TGTGCCAGCAGCTGGGACACCTATGGCTACACCTTC
>TRBV5-4|TRBD1|TRBJ2-7|.
CASSPGTGSSEQYF
TGTGCCAGCAGCCCGGGGACAGGTTCGAGCGAGCAGTACTTC
>TRBV5-1|.|TRBJ2-3|.
CASSLGTNPSTDTQYF
TGCGCCAGCAGCTTGGGGACTAACCCTAGCACAGATACGCAGTATTTT
>TRBV7-2|.|TRBJ2-2|.
CASLYSGELFF
TGTGCCAGCCTCTATTCCGGGGAGCTGTTTTTT
>TRBV7-3|TRBD1|TRBJ1-1|.
CASSPQGWDTEAFF
TGTGCCAGCAGCCCACAGGGGTGGGACACTGAAGCTTTCTTT
>TRBV15|.|TRBJ2-7|.
CATSRDRAGSPYEQYF
TGTGCCACCAGCAGAGATAGGGCAGGGTCGCCCTACGAGCAGTACTTC
>TRBV28|.|TRBJ1-5|few
CASTASTGWVPSQPQHF
TGTGCCAGCACAGCCTCGACAGGTTGGGTTCCTAGTCAGCCCCAGCATTTT
>TRBV6-5|TRBD1|TRBJ2-1|.
CASSSGQGTYNEQFF
TGTGCCAGCAGCTCGGGACAGGGGACCTACAATGAGCAGTTCTTC
>TRBV6-6|.|TRBJ1-2|few
CASSRDGGVNGYTF
TGTGCCAGCAGTCGAGACGGGGGTGTGAATGGCTACACCTTC
>TRBV28|TRBD1|TRBJ2-6|.
CASSSRGTGANVLTF
TGTGCCAGCAGTTCCAGGGGGACTGGGGCCAACGTCCTGACTTTC
>TRBV5-5|TRBD1|TRBJ2-7|few
CASSWTGGSYEQYF
TGTGCCAGCAGCTGGACAGGAGGATCCTACGAGCAGTACTTC
>TRBV7-2|TRBD2|TRBJ2-5|.
CASNQASGGLETQYF
TGTGCCAGCAACCAAGCCTCGGGGGGGCTGGAGACCCAGTACTTC
>TRBV7-3|.|TRBJ2-7|.
CASSLTAGGGYEQYF
TGTGCCAGCAGCTTAACAGCCGGGGGTGGTTACGAGCAGTACTTC
>TRBV7-2|TRBD2|TRBJ2-1|once
CASSLASSSSGGSYNEQFF
TGTGCCAGCAGCTTAGCGTCGAGTTCTAGCGGGGGGTCCTACAATGAGCAGTTCTTC
>TRBV29-1|.|TRBJ2-4|.
CSVENPGTNIQYF
TGCAGCGTTGAAAACCCAGGAACAAACATTCAGTACTTC
>TRBV7-3|TRBD1|TRBJ2-3|.
CASSLTGSTDTQYF
TGTGCCAGCAGCTTGACAGGGAGCACAGATACGCAGTATTTT
>TRBV6-6|.|TRBJ1-2|.
CASSYSSRERGYTF
TGTGCCAGCAGTTACTCGTCACGGGAGCGTGGCTACACCTTC
>TRBV2|.|TRBJ1-2|.
CASSSDMGYGYTF
TGTGCCAGCAGCTCCGACATGGGCTATGGCTACACCTTC
>TRBV2|TRBD2|TRBJ2-5|.
CASSEGGAGGETQYF
TGTGCCAGCAGTGAAGGTGGGGCGGGAGGAGAGACCCAGTACTTC
>TRBV15|TRBD1|TRBJ2-7|.
CATSRDYGQGRYEQYF
TGTGCCACCAGCAGAGATTACGGACAGGGCCGGTACGAGCAGTACTTC
>TRBV20-1|.|TRBJ1-5|.
CSAQRGQPQHF
TGCAGTGCGCAAAGGGGTCAGCCCCAGCATTTT
>TRBV28|TRBD1|TRBJ1-2|.
CASSSGGNYGYTF
TGTGCCAGCAGTTCAGGGGGGAACTATGGCTACACCTTC
>TRBV27|TRBD1|TRBJ2-7|.
CASRGEQTGKYEQYF
TGTGCCAGCAGGGGGGAACAGACAGGGAAGTACGAGCAGTACTTC
>TRBV6-5|.|TRBJ2-5|.
CASSYSGIQETQYF
TGTGCCAGCAGTTACTCCGGGATCCAAGAGACCCAGTACTTC
>TRBV4-2|.|TRBJ2-2|.
CASSQRGTNTGELFF
TGTGCCAGCAGCCAAAGGGGGACGAACACCGGGGAGCTGTTTTTT
>TRBV7-9|.|TRBJ1-6|.
CASSLGGDNSPLHF
TGTGCCAGCAGCTTAGGGGGGGACAATTCACCCCTCCACTTT
>TRBV7-8|TRBD2|TRBJ2-2|.
CASSPPLGLAGGRVTGELFF
TGTGCCAGCAGCCCACCCTTGGGACTAGCGGGGGGGCGCGTCACCGGGGAGCTGTTTTTT
>TRBV18|TRBD1|TRBJ2-2|.
CASSPDRSNTGELFF
TGTGCCAGCTCACCGGACAGGTCCAACACCGGGGAGCTGTTTTTT
>TRBV7-2|TRBD1|TRBJ1-2|.
CASSFFPGQGYYGYTF
TGTGCCAGCAGCTTTTTCCCGGGACAGGGGTACTATGGCTACACCTTC
>TRBV7-8|.|TRBJ2-1|.
CASSLANEQFF
TGTGCCAGCAGCTTGGCCAATGAGCAGTTCTTC
>TRBV7-8|.|TRBJ2-2|once
CASSYSDTTTGELFF
TGTGCCAGCAGCTACTCCGACACGACCACCGGGGAGCTGTTTTTT
>TRBV15|.|TRBJ2-6|once
CATWGGGGANVLTF
TGTGCCACCTGGGGAGGTGGTGGGGCCAACGTCCTGACTTTC
>TRBV30|TRBD1|TRBJ2-5|.
CAWSPFWDRETQYF
TGTGCCTGGAGTCCTTTCTGGGACAGAGAGACCCAGTACTTC
>TRBV2|.|TRBJ1-1|.
CASRDSLSAEAFF
TGTGCCAGCAGGGATTCCTTAAGCGCTGAAGCTTTCTTT
>TRBV29-1|.|TRBJ2-5|.
CSVAGQGGVTETQYF
TGCAGCGTTGCGGGCCAGGGGGGCGTCACGGAGACCCAGTACTTC
>TRBV7-9|.|TRBJ1-2|.
CASSPRVSNYGYTF
TGTGCCAGCAGCCCCAGGGTGTCTAACTATGGCTACACCTTC
>TRBV5-1|TRBD1|TRBJ1-1|.
CASSRGQGNTEAFF
TGCGCCAGCAGCCGTGGACAGGGAAACACTGAAGCTTTCTTT